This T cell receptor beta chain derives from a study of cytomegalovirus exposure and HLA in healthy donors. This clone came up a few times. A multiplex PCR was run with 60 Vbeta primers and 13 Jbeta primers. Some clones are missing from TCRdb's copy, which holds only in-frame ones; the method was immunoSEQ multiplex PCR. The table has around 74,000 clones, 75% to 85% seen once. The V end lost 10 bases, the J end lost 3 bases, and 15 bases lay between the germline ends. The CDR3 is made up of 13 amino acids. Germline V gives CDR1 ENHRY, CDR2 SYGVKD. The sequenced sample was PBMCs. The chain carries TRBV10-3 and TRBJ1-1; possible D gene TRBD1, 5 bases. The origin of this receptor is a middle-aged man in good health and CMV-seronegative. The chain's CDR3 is CASRRQKDTEAFF. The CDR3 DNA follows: TGTGCCAGCAGACGACAGAAGGACACTGAAGCTTTCTTT.